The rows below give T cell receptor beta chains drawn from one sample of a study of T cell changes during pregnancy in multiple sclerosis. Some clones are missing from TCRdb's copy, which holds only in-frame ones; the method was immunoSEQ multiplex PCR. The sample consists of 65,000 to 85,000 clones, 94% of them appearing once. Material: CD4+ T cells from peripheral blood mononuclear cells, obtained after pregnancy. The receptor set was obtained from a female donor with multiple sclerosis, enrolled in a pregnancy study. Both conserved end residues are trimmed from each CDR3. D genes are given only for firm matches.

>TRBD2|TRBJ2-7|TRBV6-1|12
ASSQAGGPFEQY
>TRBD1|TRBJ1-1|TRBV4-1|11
ASSRDRLTEAF
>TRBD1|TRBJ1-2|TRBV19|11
ASSTGTGSGYT
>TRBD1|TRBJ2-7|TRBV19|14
ASSSPSGTGYNEQY
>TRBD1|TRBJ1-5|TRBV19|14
AAQKTTGVSNQPQH
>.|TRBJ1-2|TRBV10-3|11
AINPQGSYGYT
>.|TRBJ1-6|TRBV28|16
ASSFGVSESSYNSPLH
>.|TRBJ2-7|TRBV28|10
ASSSPLYEQY
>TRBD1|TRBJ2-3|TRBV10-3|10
AIGAGGDTQY
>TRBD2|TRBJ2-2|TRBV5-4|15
ASSLAGLAGGAGELF
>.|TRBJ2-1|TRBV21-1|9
ASPQDHEQF
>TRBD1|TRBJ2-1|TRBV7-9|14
ASGTGTGDHWREQF
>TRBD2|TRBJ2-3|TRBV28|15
ASSFSGRARGTDTQY
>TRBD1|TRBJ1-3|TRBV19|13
ATRDSILSGNTIY
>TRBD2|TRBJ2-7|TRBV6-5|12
ASSYLAGIYEQY
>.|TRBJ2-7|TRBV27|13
ASSKNSGFSYEQY
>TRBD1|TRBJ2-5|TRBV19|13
ASREGQGSSLTQY
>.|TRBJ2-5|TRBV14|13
ASSQRDPGWETQY
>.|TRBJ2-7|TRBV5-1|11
ASSLWREDEQY
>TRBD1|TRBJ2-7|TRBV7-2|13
ASSLLTGAFYEQY
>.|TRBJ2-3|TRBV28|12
ASSLLALLDTQY
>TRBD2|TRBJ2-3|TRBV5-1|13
ASSPGLAGADTQY
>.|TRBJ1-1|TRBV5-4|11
ASRLGRGTEAF
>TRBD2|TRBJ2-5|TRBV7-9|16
ASSYMGTSRPQSGTQY
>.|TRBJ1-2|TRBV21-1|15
ASSKPGQNKANYGYT
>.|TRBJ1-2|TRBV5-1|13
ASSLNTGANYGYT
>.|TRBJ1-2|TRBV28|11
ASRPGLNYGYT
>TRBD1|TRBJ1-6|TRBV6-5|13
ASRQDRGINSPLH
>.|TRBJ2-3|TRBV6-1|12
ASSEWGHTDTQY
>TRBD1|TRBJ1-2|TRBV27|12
ASSHGQGGNGYT
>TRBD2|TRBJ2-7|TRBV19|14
ASSVTLGLGSHEQY
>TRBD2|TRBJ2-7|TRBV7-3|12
ASSRVAGSYEQY
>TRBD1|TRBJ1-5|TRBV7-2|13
ASSTRDRDNQPQH
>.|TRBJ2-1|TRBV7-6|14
ASSLDRGGVGFEQF
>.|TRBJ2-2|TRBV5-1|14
ASSSPGQRNTGELF
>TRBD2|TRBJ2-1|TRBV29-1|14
SVSPRRTSGSGEQF
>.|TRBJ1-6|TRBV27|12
ASKAVQGNSPLH
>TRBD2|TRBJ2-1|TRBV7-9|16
ASSPRSSGRAAYNEQF
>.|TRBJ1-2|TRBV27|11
ASSLTGSYGYT
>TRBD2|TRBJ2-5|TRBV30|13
AWREGLAGQETQY
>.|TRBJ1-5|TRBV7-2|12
ASSLASDNQPQH